This T cell receptor beta chain was found in a study of blood T cell repertoires in COVID-19. Study in general: Sites in the United States, Italy and Spain provided acute and convalescent COVID-19 samples. The analysed material was cDNA or gDNA that came from T cells, B-cell-depleted T cells, or PBMCs.

Two consecutive negative NP/OP PCR tests, clearance, or resolved symptoms defined Cohort 3 recovery. Clones were read by immunoSEQ multiplex PCR, and TCRdb kept only the in-frame ones, dropping some. The sample lists 250,000 to 350,000 clones; 90% were seen once. The CDR3 has 16 residues. In germline, CDR1 is LGHDT, CDR2 YNNKEL (reference sequence). V was pared by 1 base and J by 3 bases, with 15 bases between. The V call is TRBV3-1 (or the pseudogene TRBV3-2), the J call TRBJ1-1; tentatively, D is TRBD1 (5 bases). This receptor was obtained from a woman aged 25 to 39 who had recovered from COVID-19. Sequencing was done on a sample of PBMCs or T cells enriched from blood (not recorded which). In DNA, the CDR3 is TGTGCCAGCAGCCAAGTTGGCAGGGCTCCGTACACTGAAGCTTTCTTT. Translating gives CASSQVGRAPYTEAFF.